This T cell receptor beta chain was identified during a study of shared clonotypes between healthy human individuals (TCRdb year 2020). A note on the overall study: The cohort included three men and a couple of women between 18 and 49 years of age. To increase sequencing depth and limit assay-specific biases, different laboratories used diverse techniques to prepare libraries and sequence TCR repertoires. Per donor, leukapheresis produced somewhere between about 0.9 and 9.5 billion PBMCs. For each donor, CD4 naive and CD4 memory were each run on three plates, CD8 naive on two plates, and CD8 memory on one plate. To estimate repertoire size and how much clonotypes are shared between individuals, the study performed deep sequencing of blood TCR repertoires from 4 to 6 healthy adults. Overall study results and their limits: Sampling was restricted to blood, and TCR repertoires in tissues likely differ from the TCR repertoires found in blood. The small number of donors limited the genetic and exposure-history diversity represented. Naive subsets generally had larger estimated clonotype richness than memory subsets. Clonotypes shared by all four sorted-subset donors showed higher generation probabilities than non-shared clonotypes. Based on pairwise subsampling, the degree of clonotype sharing among donors was expected to be affected by sequencing depth. Rarefaction of sorted-subset datasets indicated incomplete sequencing despite the large sequencing depth. Sharing across several donors was observed for about 5% of naive CD4, about 4% of naive CD8, 2% to 2.5% of memory CD4, and around 0.44% of memory CD8 clonotypes.

The donors were healthy, HIV-negative adults who had no recently reported acute infections or vaccinations. Every donor was a Caucasian adult living in Nashville, Tennessee, USA. Magnetic negative selection was used to enrich CD4+ T cells, after which naive cells were positively selected on CD45RA and the negative fraction became the memory subset. Blood was obtained by leukapheresis, after which PBMCs were separated by Ficoll-Histopaque density gradient centrifugation and cryopreserved in liquid nitrogen vapor phase. Purity and quantity of every magnetically sorted T cell population were checked by analytical flow cytometry. From each sorted fraction, genomic DNA was isolated and quantified by UV absorbance on a Nanodrop 2000c. V is trimmed back by 2 bases and J by 7 bases, and the junction contains 13 bases that no gene match accounts for. The CDR3 has 17 amino acids, counting the end cysteine and phenylalanine. Of all the DNA, just the CDR3 is kept, 51 bases in frame from base 1. Based on the germline V gene, the CDR1 and CDR2 sequences are SGHDN and FVKESK.

Using the deep immunoSEQ assay, TCR CDR3 regions were amplified from genomic DNA by multiplex PCR. Genomic DNA extracted from each cell subset was distributed evenly over all wells of several immunoSEQ 96-well plates, and each plate served as one replicate. For sorted subsets, about 200 ng genomic DNA, equal to tens of thousands of T cell genomes, was loaded into each replicate PCR. The purified libraries were quantified using a Qubit 3.0 fluorometer, sized with a Bioanalyzer 2100, and then quantified again using the KAPA Library Quantification kit. A separate single-read 150-cycle Illumina NextSeq 550 flow cell was used to sequence each immunoSEQ 96-well plate. As for the authors' bioinformatics: Because only junctional sequences without quality scores were contained in the immunoSEQ output, filtering matching that applied to full-length reads could not be performed. To assign V/J genes and CDR3, sequences were annotated using PyIR, a Python wrapper for IgBLAST v1.9, with IMGT germline references. Reads were removed for weak V/J assignments (E-value above 1e-6), missing CDR3, stop codons, out-of-frame junctions, or ambiguous translated residues. A V3J clonotype was defined by an identical inferred V gene, J gene, and CDR3 amino acid sequence. Percentage overlap between repertoires was computed as shared unique clonotypes divided by the size of the smaller repertoire. Three approaches were used to assess repertoire richness: RTK rarefaction, the Chao1 estimator, and Recon v2.1 estimates of unobserved clonotypes. OLGA was used to compute generation probabilities for all TCRbeta clonotypes that the gDNA method yielded from several donors. Entries here come from immuneACCESS through TCRdb and include only in-frame sequences with V and J called. Some clones fail to appear in such tables; in the studies checked, an unresolved V gene covers under half of the shortfall, and the cause of the remainder is unknown. V, J and clone size derive from that table, while D and trimming were established from the DNA sequence. Counted in this sample were approximately 980,000 clones; over 75% of them appeared once. The biggest ten clones account for roughly 1.5% of the sample.

To note about this clone: What antigen it recognizes has not been identified. It has no much larger one-base neighbor in the sample; base qualities were not kept.

The rearrangement combines TRBV14 with TRBJ2-1; 8 bases in between match TRBD2. Sequenced material: memory CD4+ T cells sorted from blood. What this sample's cell subset or site label stands for: CD45RA-negative fraction. This clonotype was obtained from a man in his late teens or twenties in good health. The CDR3 sequence is CASSQFSGTLLGNEQFF. The nucleotide sequence is given as TGTGCCAGCAGCCAATTTAGCGGGACTCTCCTCGGGAATGAGCAGTTCTTC.